The present T cell receptor beta chain was sequenced within a study of CD8 T cells in ankylosing spondylitis. Study-wide points: Matched ankylosing spondylitis synovial fluid reportedly showed significant enrichment of disease-linked clones. Blood of patients with ankylosing spondylitis appeared to be characterized by a TCR beta motif of eight or nine highly homologous variants.

Per the germline V gene, CDR1 is LNHNV and CDR2 is YYDKDF (reference sequence). This CDR3 comprises 16 residues. V gave up 0 bases and J gave up 4 bases, with 15 bases separating them. In the case of this clonotype: The antigen remains unidentified.

One entry per CDR3 protein, called by TCRdb with MiXCR from the 5' RACE reads. Among around 440,000 distinct CDR3 sequences listed, 15% to 20% were seen once. V and J are TRBV15 and TRBJ1-2; D gene unclear. The TCR originated in a male donor with ankylosing spondylitis. Sequencing used blood, either unsorted or a sorted T cell fraction (not recorded which). In DNA, the CDR3 is TGTGCCACCAGCAGAGAAAAGGGCCAAGACCGCTATGGCTACACCTTC. This encodes CATSREKGQDRYGYTF.